The source of this T cell receptor (beta chain) is a study of T cells after yellow fever vaccination. It was through 5'RACE template switching that TCR cDNA was made, with a universal primer site and UMIs added. TCRdb analysed the 5' RACE reads with MiXCR anew, one entry per CDR3 protein. The table includes about 69,000 distinct CDR3 sequences, about 6% detected once. Whole-study results and caveats: Although the secondary response was weaker, it peaked faster, at day 5 versus 15. Researchers cautioned that FACS-sorted repertoires could harbor abundant clonotypes contaminating from the bulk population. Overall, a small share of clonotypes was seen in both CD4 and CD8 compartments.

Ten or more counts support this clonotype. What it recognizes is unknown. The clonotype originates from a man aged 18 to 35 who received the YFV17D yellow fever vaccine. Sequencing used CD4+ T cells sorted from PBMCs, obtained around 16 days after the first yellow fever vaccination.

CDR3 region: CSARDRAGELFF. CDR3 bases: TGCAGTGCTAGAGATCGAGCCGGGGAGCTGTTTTTT. V and J are TRBV20-1 and TRBJ2-2; no firm D call. This CDR3 is built from 12 residues. CDR1 DFQATT and CDR2 SNEGSKA come from the germline V gene (reference sequence). V was shortened by 0 bases and J by 6 bases, with 5 bases between the two germline ends.